The 21 T cell receptor beta chains in this list originate from one sample, sequenced in a study of PD-1 blockade in classical Hodgkin lymphoma. The time point denotes: cycle 4 day 1 (C4D1), after 6 weeks of nivolumab. Every patient experienced relapse after autologous stem cell transplantation, and brentuximab vedotin exposure varied. Magnetic depletion of non-target cells from thawed PBMCs yielded purified CD8+ T cells. Using immunoSEQ multiplex PCR, the repertoire was profiled, and TCRdb retains in-frame clones only, with some absent. The table shows about 7,800 clones, with 77% occurring only once. This material consisted of CD8+ T cells from blood, taken before the fourth cycle of nivolumab. These receptor sequences come from a human donor with classical Hodgkin lymphoma.

The rearrangement links TRBV2 to TRBJ1-2, with D maybe TRBD1 (6 bases). Per the germline V gene, CDR1 is SNHLY and CDR2 is FYNNEI. Deletions cut 5 bases from V and 3 bases from J, with 16 bases between. The CDR3 sequence is 15 residues long. CDR3 sequence (DNA): TGTGCCAGCAGTTCTATACGGGGGCGCGACTATGGCTACACCTTC. Its protein product is CASSSIRGRDYGYTF.

The sample holds one count of this clone. The V gene is TRBV6-1, the J gene TRBJ1-5; D is uncertain. Trimming pared 3 bases from V and 2 bases from J, leaving 14 bases between. There are 16 residues in the CDR3. CDR1 MNHNS and CDR2 SASEGT come from the germline V gene. CDR3 amino acids: CASSDYWVAGNQPQHF. CDR3 nucleotide sequence: TGTGCCAGCAGTGATTATTGGGTGGCGGGCAATCAGCCCCAGCATTTT.

This clone is a singleton in its sample. The V call is TRBV4-1, the J call TRBJ1-1, with D uncertain. The CDR3 is 15 residues long. Trimming left V 1 base short and J 5 bases short, with 14 bases between. The germline CDR1 and CDR2 sequences are MGHRA and YSYEKL. CDR3 protein: CASSQVPGGGTEAFF. For the CDR3, the DNA is TGCGCCAGCAGCCAAGTGCCAGGAGGAGGAACTGAAGCTTTCTTT.

The chain has TRBV6-5 and TRBJ2-3; no firm D call. The V gene's germline CDR1 is MNHEY and CDR2 SVGAGI. With 4 bases removed from V and 2 bases from J, the gap between germline ends came to 10 bases. The CDR3 runs to 14 residues. CDR3 sequence reads: CASSWAGNTDTQYF. The CDR3 DNA reads TGTGCCAGCAGTTGGGCTGGCAACACAGATACGCAGTATTTT.

The rearrangement links TRBV5-5 to TRBJ2-6, with D perhaps matching TRBD1 (5 bases). V was pared by 4 bases and J by 0 bases, with 5 bases between. Germline V gene sequence: CDR1 SGHKS, CDR2 YYEKEE (reference sequence). The CDR3 has 14 residues. CDR3 amino acids: CASSDSSGANVLTF. DNA of the CDR3: TGTGCCAGCAGCGACAGCTCTGGGGCCAACGTCCTGACTTTC.

This chain uses TRBV28 with TRBJ1-4; tentatively, D is TRBD1 (5 bases). With 4 bases removed from V and 10 bases from J, the gap between germline ends came to 22 bases. CDR1 and CDR2 (germline): MDHEN, SYDVKM. CDR3 length: 16 residues. The CDR3 region is CASSSPRAGEVGKLFF. CDR3 in DNA: TGTGCCAGCAGTTCCCCGCGAGCGGGGGAGGTAGGAAAACTGTTTTTT.

This chain uses TRBV11-3 with TRBJ2-7, with 11 bases fitting TRBD2. Germline trimming cut 1 base from V and 0 bases from J; bases unmatched to any gene: 5. CDR3 length: 17 amino acids. Per germline, CDR1 SGHNT and CDR2 YENEEA. This CDR3 is CASSLGTGTSGSYEQYF. In nucleotides, the CDR3 is TGTGCCAGCAGCTTAGGTACCGGGACTAGCGGCTCCTACGAGCAGTACTTC.

This clone was seen only once. Additional DNA sequences in this sample encode the identical CDR3. The chain recombines TRBV5-6 with TRBJ2-7; a possible D gene is TRBD2 (6 bases). CDR1 is SGHDT and CDR2 is YYEEEE in the germline V gene. The CDR3 sequence is 14 residues long. V lost 2 bases and J 5 bases, leaving 14 bases between the germline ends. DNA of the CDR3: TGTGCCAGCAGCTTAGGGTCTACGGGGGACGAGCAGTACTTC. This sequence encodes CASSLGSTGDEQYF.

V and J are TRBV4-1 and TRBJ2-3; 8 nucleotides match TRBD2. The germline CDR1 and CDR2 sequences are MGHRA and YSYEKL. CDR3 size: 15 residues. V gave up 4 bases and J gave up 5 bases; unmatched junction bases: 8. The CDR3 is CASSLRTSIGDTQYF. The CDR3 DNA sequence: TGCGCCAGCAGCCTCCGGACTAGCATTGGAGATACGCAGTATTTT.

The V gene is TRBV23-1, the J gene TRBJ2-7, with 8 positions matching TRBD2. TRBV23-1 is reported as an ORF; its role is uncertain. This CDR3 is 15 amino acids long. V dropped 3 bases and J dropped 3; count of bases not matched to a gene: 7. Written as DNA, the CDR3 is TGCGCCAGCAGTCACGGACTAGCCACTCTCTACGAGCAGTACTTC. This gives the protein CASSHGLATLYEQYF.

V and J are TRBV6-4 and TRBJ2-1; D may be TRBD1 (6 bases). The CDR3 extends over 14 amino acids. CDR1 and CDR2 from the germline V gene are MRHNA and SNTAGT. The V end lost 3 bases, the J end lost 8 bases, and 14 bases lay between the germline ends. DNA of the CDR3: TGTGCCAGCAGTGAGCAGGGGAATTCCTATGAGCAGTTCTTC. Translating gives CASSEQGNSYEQFF.

The J gene is TRBJ2-2, the V gene TRBV10-3; possible D gene TRBD2, 6 bases. The CDR3 is made up of 16 amino acids. V was clipped by 0 bases and J by 3 bases, with 11 bases between them. Germline V gene lookup returns CDR1 ENHRY and CDR2 SYGVKD. The CDR3 coding sequence is TGTGCCATCAGTGAGTCCTTGGAGGGTTACACCGGGGAGCTGTTTTTT. Amino acids: CAISESLEGYTGELFF.

The chain links TRBV5-1 to TRBJ2-3; 11 bases fit TRBD1. CDR3 length: 16 amino acids. Germline-derived CDR1 and CDR2 are SGHRS and YFSETQ. Losses at the gene ends were 4 bases for V and 4 bases for J; bases not matched to a gene: 8. The CDR3 is CASSPDGTGGADTQYF. In DNA, the CDR3 is TGCGCCAGCAGCCCAGACGGGACAGGGGGTGCAGATACGCAGTATTTT. The complete variable domain, with remaining parts taken from reference TRBV5-1 and TRBJ2-3, reads KAGVTQTPRYLIKTRGQQVTLSCSPISGHRSVSWYQQTPGQGLQFLFEYFSETQRNKGNFPGRFSGRQFSNSRSEMNVSTLELGDSALYLCASSPDGTGGADTQYFGPGTRLTVL.

This clone occurred a few times. The chain employs TRBV7-9 and TRBJ1-5; D is unclear. This CDR3 contains 13 residues. Germline values: CDR1 SEHNR, CDR2 FQNEAQ (reference sequence). V was pared by 5 bases and J by 1 base, with 6 bases between. This CDR3 is CASSLNSNQPQHF. The CDR3 DNA is TGTGCCAGCAGCCTAAACAGCAATCAGCCCCAGCATTTT.

Only a few counts were recorded for this clone. V is TRBV7-9 and J is TRBJ2-7; 11 bases are a match to TRBD2. After removal of 5 bases from V and 3 bases from J, the junction contained 3 bases not matched to a gene. Germline V CDR1 and CDR2: SEHNR, FQNEAQ (reference sequence). The CDR3 extends over 14 amino acids. CDR3 DNA sequence: TGTGCCAGCAGCCCCGGACTAGCGGGCTACGAGCAGTACTTC. This encodes CASSPGLAGYEQYF. The complete variable domain, with remaining parts taken from reference TRBV7-9 and TRBJ2-7, reads DTGVSQNPRHKITKRGQNVTFRCDPISEHNRLYWYRQTLGQGPEFLTYFQNEAQLEKSRLLSDRFSAERPKGSFSTLEIQRTEQGDSAMYLCASSPGLAGYEQYFGPGTRLTVT.

V and J are TRBV19 and TRBJ2-1; D uncertain. Germline CDR1 is LNHDA and CDR2 is SQIVND (reference sequence). This CDR3 spans 16 amino acids. Trimming shortened V by 7 bases and J by 3 bases, and 19 bases separated the two germline ends. CDR3 DNA sequence: TGTGCCAGTACCCAACCCCACACCCTGCTCTACAATGAGCAGTTCTTC. This encodes CASTQPHTLLYNEQFF.

The chain links TRBV25-1 to TRBJ1-6, with no clear D. V shed 4 bases and J shed 0 bases, with 7 bases lying between them. The germline V gene encodes CDR1 MGHDK and CDR2 SYGVNS. This CDR3 contains 15 residues. The CDR3 spells CASSVRPSYNSPLHF. In DNA, the CDR3 is TGTGCCAGCAGTGTCAGACCCTCCTATAATTCACCCCTCCACTTT. The full variable domain, with the rest looked up from reference TRBV25-1 and TRBJ1-6, is EADIYQTPRYLVIGTGKKITLECSQTMGHDKMYWYQQDPGMELHLIHYSYGVNSTEKGDLSSESTVSRIRTEHFPLTLESARPSHTSQYLCASSVRPSYNSPLHFGNGTRLTVT.

The chain links TRBV4-1 to TRBJ2-7, with unresolved D. CDR3 size: 13 residues. Germline assignment: CDR1 MGHRA and CDR2 YSYEKL. V was pared by 0 bases and J by 10 bases, with 13 bases between. CDR3 sequence: CASSQEGIREQYF. The CDR3 bases are TGCGCCAGCAGCCAAGAGGGGATTAGGGAACAGTACTTC.

Points on this clone: A far larger clone is one base from this, pointing to a likely read error. J is TRBJ1-2 and V is TRBV5-1; TRBD1 might be the D (6 bases). CDR3 size: 13 residues. Germline-derived CDR1 and CDR2 are SGHRS and YFSETQ. V lost 6 bases to trimming and J lost 4 bases, with 13 bases between them. CDR3 nucleotides: TGCGCCAGCATCTGGGACAAGTCCTATGGCTACACCTTC. It translates to CASIWDKSYGYTF.

Only a few counts were recorded for this clone. The genes are TRBV9 and TRBJ2-5, with 7 bases fitting TRBD1. The germline CDR1 and CDR2 sequences are SGDLS and YYNGEE. The V segment lost 0 bases and the J segment 5 bases; nucleotides outside the gene matches: 10. The CDR3 loop spans 16 amino acids. CDR3 in amino acids: CASSVARGLGLETQYF. DNA for the CDR3: TGTGCCAGCAGCGTAGCAAGGGGGCTCGGGTTGGAGACCCAGTACTTC.

This clone was recorded only once. This rearrangement joins TRBV28 to TRBJ2-7; 12 bases line up with TRBD2. The CDR3 contains 14 residues. Germline V gives CDR1 MDHEN, CDR2 SYDVKM. Trimming at V came to 6 bases and at J to 4 bases, leaving 4 bases not matched to a gene. The CDR3, as DNA: TGTGCCAGCAGACTAGCGGGAGGTGGTTACGAGCAGTACTTC. Its protein product is CASRLAGGGYEQYF.